Following are 27 T cell receptor beta chains from one sample sequenced in a study of regulatory T cells in long-lasting Graves disease. Researchers made TCR beta libraries by using iRepertoire HTBI primers and running Arm-PCR on CDR3 regions. TCRdb re-called the multiplex PCR reads with MiXCR, one entry per CDR3 protein. The repertoire holds about 460,000 distinct CDR3 sequences, around a fifth seen once, with under 15% in the top ten. Time point reported: persistent/refractory GD, antithyroid drugs over 5 years with positive TRAb. TCR sequences were obtained from RNA taken from PBMCs. Sequencing used peripheral blood mononuclear cells (PBMCs), obtained when the disease was refractory, from a patient treated with antithyroid drugs. All receptors derive from a female donor with Graves disease.

The table lists this clonotype with many counts. V gene TRBV2 combines with J gene TRBJ2-3, with D unclear. The V gene lost 6 bases and the J gene lost 4 bases, with 11 bases spanning the gap. The CDR3 length is 13 residues. The V gene's germline CDR1 is SNHLY and CDR2 FYNNEI. In DNA, the CDR3 is TGTGCCAGCAGGGAATCTGGGTCAGATACGCAGTATTTT. This sequence encodes CASRESGSDTQYF.

This clonotype was counted many times. The CDR3 reads CASSLSSAGGPYEQYF. The CDR3 DNA follows: TGTGCCAGCAGTTTATCCTCCGCGGGGGGCCCCTACGAGCAGTACTTC. The chain combines TRBV28 with TRBJ2-7; TRBD2 agrees at 8 bases. The CDR3 has 16 residues. Germline CDR1 reads MDHEN; CDR2 reads SYDVKM. J lost 2 bases, V lost 1 base, and 7 bases had no gene match.

The V and J genes are TRBV20-1 and TRBJ2-5, with unresolved D. Germline-derived CDR1 and CDR2 are DFQATT and SNEGSKA (reference sequence). Trimming stripped 0 bases from V and 2 bases from J, with 16 bases between. The length of the CDR3 is 16 residues. The DNA for the CDR3 is TGCAGTGCTAGAGATTACGTAAGGGCCCGTCAAGAGACCCAGTACTTC. Translation gives CSARDYVRARQETQYF.

This clonotype was seen a handful of times. The V gene is TRBV7-2, the J gene TRBJ1-2, with TRBD1 matching 7 bases. Germline lookup yields CDR1 SGHTA and CDR2 FQGNSA. V was pared by 7 bases and J by 7 bases, with 6 bases of the junction left unmatched. The CDR3 has 12 amino acids. CDR3 nucleotide sequence: TGTGCCAGCAACGAAGGACAGGTTGGCTACACCTTC. The encoded protein is CASNEGQVGYTF.

V usage is TRBV6-1 and J usage is TRBJ2-5; D gene unclear. Germline V gene sequence: CDR1 MNHNS, CDR2 SASEGT. The CDR3 has 13 residues. V lost 8 bases and J 2 bases, leaving 12 bases between the germline ends. The CDR3 sequence: CASRALGQETQYF. CDR3 bases: TGTGCCAGCCGGGCCCTGGGACAAGAGACCCAGTACTTC.

This clonotype was detected only a few times. The rearrangement joins TRBV20-1 to TRBJ2-7; D is undetermined. Deletions cut 1 base from V and 5 bases from J, with 9 bases between. Germline lookup yields CDR1 DFQATT and CDR2 SNEGSKA (reference sequence). CDR3 length: 12 amino acids. The CDR3 region is CSARGVADEQYF. The CDR3 nucleotides are TGCAGTGCTAGAGGGGTGGCGGACGAGCAGTACTTC.

This clonotype was observed a handful of times. The V call is TRBV19, the J call TRBJ2-1; D might be TRBD2 (5 bases). Germline lookup yields CDR1 LNHDA and CDR2 SQIVND (reference sequence). CDR3 length equals 11 residues. V lost 7 bases and J 10 bases, leaving 11 bases between the germline ends. The CDR3: CASTDGVEQFF. CDR3 DNA sequence: TGTGCCAGTACTGACGGGGTGGAGCAGTTCTTC. Using reference TRBV19 and TRBJ2-1 for the parts outside the CDR3, the full variable domain is DGGITQSPKYLFRKEGQNVTLSCEQNLNHDAMYWYRQDPGQGLRLIYYSQIVNDFQKGDIAEGYSVSREKKESFPLTVTSAQKNPTAFYLCASTDGVEQFFGPGTRLTVL.

The chain recombines TRBV20-1 with TRBJ2-7; 9 nucleotides match TRBD2. Germline-derived CDR1 and CDR2 are DFQATT and SNEGSKA (reference sequence). This CDR3 is built from 16 residues. The V segment lost 0 bases and the J segment 6 bases; nucleotides outside the gene matches: 12. The CDR3 reads CSARDGELAGHSEQYF. The DNA of the CDR3 is TGCAGTGCTAGAGATGGAGAACTAGCGGGCCACTCCGAGCAGTACTTC.

This sequence joins TRBV19 and TRBJ1-1, with a tentative D call TRBD1 (5 bases). V lost 8 bases to trimming and J lost 6 bases, with 7 bases between them. This CDR3 contains 10 residues. Germline values: CDR1 LNHDA, CDR2 SQIVND (reference sequence). The CDR3 DNA is TGTGCCAGTCTGACAGCTGAAGCTTTCTTT. It is translated as CASLTAEAFF.

This clonotype has more than one count but fewer than ten. This chain uses TRBV6-1 with TRBJ1-1; no definite D call. Trimming removed 6 bases from V and 3 bases from J, with 8 bases in between. The CDR3 spans 12 residues. The germline gives CDR1 MNHNS, CDR2 SASEGT. The CDR3 spells CASSHFDTEAFF. The CDR3 DNA reads as TGTGCCAGCAGCCATTTTGACACTGAAGCTTTCTTT.

Points on this clonotype: The CDR3 end shows no conserved phenylalanine or tryptophan, and so a read error is likely. The chain carries TRBV6-1 and TRBJ1-1; TRBD1 is a possible D gene (5 bases). CDR3 length: 13 amino acids. CDR1 and CDR2 (germline): MNHNS, SASEGT. V shed 7 bases and J shed 3 bases, with 12 bases lying between them. CDR3 sequence reads: CASTTTADTEAFL. As DNA, the CDR3 is TGTGCCAGCACCACGACAGCAGACACTGAAGCTTTCCTT.

This clonotype showed up just a few times. The chain couples TRBV5-1 to TRBJ2-2; 8 nucleotides align to TRBD1. Germline V CDR1 and CDR2: SGHRS, YFSETQ. V dropped 1 base and J dropped 5; count of bases not matched to a gene: 7. The CDR3 extends over 16 amino acids. The CDR3 nucleotides read TGCGCCAGCAGCTTGTCGACAGGGGCCTATACCGGGGAGCTGTTTTTT. Amino acids: CASSLSTGAYTGELFF.

The chain links TRBV5-5 to TRBJ2-2; 9 bases match TRBD2. Germline-derived CDR1 and CDR2 are SGHKS and YYEKEE (reference sequence). J gave up 4 bases and V 6 bases, and 7 bases lay outside the gene matches. There are 15 residues in the CDR3. CDR3 sequence: CASMGTSPSTGELFF. The CDR3 DNA reads TGTGCCAGCATGGGGACTAGCCCGTCCACCGGGGAGCTGTTTTTT.

This clonotype has ten or more counts. V usage is TRBV29-1 and J usage is TRBJ1-1; D is ambiguous. The germline gives CDR1 SQVTM, CDR2 ANQGSEA. V lost 3 bases and J lost 4, with 3 bases in between. CDR3 length: 10 amino acids. CDR3 bases: TGCAGCGTTGAGGCCACTGAAGCTTTCTTT. Translated: CSVEATEAFF.

This sequence joins TRBV19 and TRBJ2-7; no definite D call. This CDR3 has 15 residues. V gave up 5 bases and J gave up 0 bases, with 14 bases separating them. In germline, CDR1 is LNHDA, CDR2 SQIVND (reference sequence). The CDR3 loop is CASSYATSSSYEQYF. In DNA form, the CDR3 reads TGTGCCAGTAGTTACGCGACAAGCAGCTCCTACGAGCAGTACTTC.

In its sample, this clonotype was seen many times. The chain uses TRBV12-3 or TRBV12-4 and TRBJ2-7; D gene ambiguous. The length of the CDR3 is 14 residues. V was clipped by 6 bases and J by 3 bases, with 15 bases between them. CDR3 DNA sequence: TGTGCCAGCAGCCACTCTCATACTCTCTACGAGCAGTACTTC. It encodes CASSHSHTLYEQYF.

In this sample, this clonotype turned up a few times. V usage is TRBV7-2 and J usage is TRBJ2-6; unclear D gene. CDR1 and CDR2 (germline): SGHTA, FQGNSA. The CDR3 has 16 amino acids. Deletions cut 0 bases from V and 3 bases from J, with 9 bases between. The CDR3 DNA reads TGTGCCAGCAGCTTAGCGGGCCTAGATGGGGCCAACGTCCTGACTTTC. Translation: CASSLAGLDGANVLTF.

This rearrangement joins TRBV3-1 to TRBJ2-2; tentatively, D is TRBD2 (6 bases). This CDR3 has 16 amino acids. Germline CDR1 is LGHDT and CDR2 is YNNKEL (reference sequence). The V gene lost 0 bases and the J gene lost 6 bases, with 14 bases spanning the gap. CDR3 in DNA: TGTGCCAGCAGCCAAGATCGATTAGCGGTGGCCGGGGAGCTGTTTTTT. This translates into CASSQDRLAVAGELFF.

The chain recombines TRBV20-1 with TRBJ2-2, with 9 bases fitting TRBD1. There are 16 residues in the CDR3. Per germline, CDR1 DFQATT and CDR2 SNEGSKA (reference sequence). V was pared by 5 bases and J by 4 bases, with 11 bases of the junction left unmatched. CDR3 bases: TGCAGTGCTCCACAAAGCGGGACAGGGCTCACCGGGGAGCTGTTTTTT. Translation: CSAPQSGTGLTGELFF.

The rearrangement joins TRBV7-6 to TRBJ2-1; 11 nucleotides align to TRBD2. V was clipped by 2 bases and J by 5 bases; unmatched bases: 2. Per germline, CDR1 SGHVS and CDR2 FNYEAQ. CDR3 length: 15 amino acids. In nucleotides, the CDR3 is TGTGCCAGCAGCTTAATAGCGGGGGGGCACAATGAGCAGTTCTTC. Its translation: CASSLIAGGHNEQFF.

Notes on this clonotype: A read error is possible here, since a much larger clone lies one base away. The chain has TRBV20-1 and TRBJ2-7; no definite D call. Germline assignment: CDR1 DFQATT and CDR2 SNEGSKA (reference sequence). CDR3 size: 14 residues. V was cut by 0 bases and J by 5 bases, with 14 bases left in between. CDR3 sequence: CSARDKLYGDEQYF. The CDR3 DNA sequence: TGCAGTGCTAGAGACAAGCTTTATGGCGACGAGCAGTACTTC.

This clonotype was recorded at least ten times. The V and J genes are TRBV29-1 and TRBJ2-7; D unresolved. Germline CDR1 reads SQVTM; CDR2 reads ANQGSEA. The CDR3 is made up of 13 amino acids. Between the trimmed V and J ends, which lost 0 bases and 3 bases, there was a span of 9 bases. CDR3 sequence (DNA): TGCAGCGTTGAAGATCACTACAGCTACGAGCAGTACTTC. Protein sequence: CSVEDHYSYEQYF.

The chain is built from TRBV4-3 and TRBJ1-1; D unresolved. Germline V gives CDR1 LGHNA, CDR2 YSLEER. V lost 4 bases and J lost 0, with 9 bases in between. The CDR3 is 14 amino acids. CDR3 amino acids: CASSLDNMNTEAFF. The CDR3, as DNA: TGCGCCAGCAGCCTTGACAATATGAACACTGAAGCTTTCTTT.

Comment on this clonotype: A read error may be the cause here, since a much bigger clone is one base away. The genes are TRBV28 and TRBJ1-6, with no clear D. The CDR3 runs to 16 residues. The germline CDR1 and CDR2 sequences are MDHEN and SYDVKM. CDR3 DNA: TGTGCCAGCAGTTACGAAGCCCCATACGCTAATACACCCCTCCACTTT. Translated, it gives CASSYEAPYANTPLHF. Variable domain in full (rest from reference TRBV28 and TRBJ1-6): DVKVTQSSRYLVKRTGEKVFLECVQDMDHENMFWYRQDPGLGLRLIYFSYDVKMKEKGDIPEGYSVSREKKERFSLILESASTNQTSMYLCASSYEAPYANTPLHFGNGTRLTVT.

This clonotype was counted at least ten times. This sequence joins TRBV15 and TRBJ1-5, with a possible D match to TRBD1 (6 bases). V lost 3 bases and J lost 1, with 13 bases in between. Germline V lookup: CDR1 LNHNV, CDR2 YYDKDF (reference sequence). The CDR3 is 16 residues long. The CDR3 region has the DNA TGTGCCACCAGCAGGCGCGGAGGGGGAAGCAATCAGCCCCAGCATTTT. Its translation: CATSRRGGGSNQPQHF.

The table lists this clonotype with many counts. The genes are TRBV6-5 and TRBJ2-7; 9 bases are shared with TRBD1. The CDR3 has 14 amino acids. The V and J ends lost 2 bases and 4 bases, in that order; junction bases with no gene match: 3. Germline V gene lookup returns CDR1 MNHEY and CDR2 SVGAGI. DNA for the CDR3: TGTGCCAGCAGTTACCGGGACAGGGCATACGAGCAGTACTTC. Protein: CASSYRDRAYEQYF.

The rearrangement joins TRBV6-5 to TRBJ1-5; D is unresolved. V was clipped by 2 bases and J by 4 bases, with 6 bases between them. Germline-derived CDR1 and CDR2 are MNHEY and SVGAGI. The CDR3 extends over 13 amino acids. The CDR3 DNA follows: TGTGCCAGCAGTTACCCGGGGAATCAGCCCCAGCATTTT. This translates into CASSYPGNQPQHF.